The 3 T cell receptor beta chains below all came from one sample that was sequenced in a study of blood T cell repertoires in COVID-19. Libraries were prepared by immunoSEQ multiplex PCR; TCRdb keeps only in-frame clonotypes and omits some of them. The repertoire holds about 69,000 clones, with 65% to 90% as singletons. What was sequenced was peripheral blood. Every receptor here comes from an elderly man with acute or convalescent COVID-19.

The chain links TRBV10-3 to TRBJ1-3; 7 bases agree with TRBD1. Germline V gives CDR1 ENHRY, CDR2 SYGVKD. The CDR3 has 15 residues. Trimming cost V 6 bases and J 4 bases; bases outside gene matches: 9. The CDR3 region is CAISPGTGAGNTIYF. CDR3 coding DNA: TGTGCCATCAGCCCCGGCACAGGGGCCGGAAACACCATATATTTT.

Points on this clone: One junction end does not reproduce the germline sequence, and a read error may be involved. This chain links TRBV10-2 with TRBJ2-3; the D is unclear. The CDR3 consists of 17 residues. CDR1 and CDR2 from the germline V gene are WSHSY and SAAADI. CDR3 nucleotide sequence: TGCGCCGGCAGTGAGTCTAAAAGTGGCGCTAGTACAGATACGCAGTATTTT. Protein product: CAGSESKSGASTDTQYF.

The rearrangement uses TRBV7-8 and TRBJ1-2; TRBD1 aligns across 11 bases. This CDR3 spans 14 amino acids. The germline CDR1 and CDR2 sequences are SGHVS and FQNEAQ. The V gene end was trimmed by 5 bases and the J gene end by 8 bases; junction bases not matched to a gene: 7. The CDR3: CASSRGQGAWGYTF. The DNA for the CDR3 is TGTGCCAGCAGCAGAGGACAGGGGGCTTGGGGCTACACCTTC.